A selection of T cell receptor beta chains follows, all from one sample in a study of T cell changes during pregnancy in multiple sclerosis. Clones were read by immunoSEQ multiplex PCR, and TCRdb kept only the in-frame ones, dropping some. The sample yields some 15,000 clones, around 88% seen once. The sample in question was CD8+ T cells from peripheral blood mononuclear cells, obtained in the second trimester of pregnancy. These receptors all stem from a female donor in good health, enrolled as a control in a pregnancy study. CDR3s include the opening cysteine and the closing phenylalanine or tryptophan. Each record gives: J gene, V gene, D gene, CDR3 protein, CDR3 DNA. The D gene is left open where the match is weak.

J gene: TRBJ2-7; V gene: TRBV5-4; D gene: TRBD2; CDR3 protein: CASSLGGGYEQYF; CDR3 DNA: TGTGCCAGCAGCCTGGGGGGAGGGTACGAGCAGTACTTC
J gene: TRBJ2-7; V gene: TRBV4-1; D gene: -; CDR3 protein: CASSRTPVAWADENYEQYF; CDR3 DNA: TGCGCCAGCAGCCGAACACCCGTGGCGTGGGCAGACGAAAACTACGAGCAGTACTTC
J gene: TRBJ2-7; V gene: TRBV6-6; D gene: -; CDR3 protein: CASSRVADGFEEQYF; CDR3 DNA: TGTGCCAGCAGCCGGGTAGCGGACGGGTTTGAAGAGCAGTACTTC
J gene: TRBJ2-1; V gene: TRBV18; D gene: TRBD1; CDR3 protein: CASSPQGQHSYNEQFF; CDR3 DNA: TGTGCCAGCTCACCACAGGGACAGCACTCCTACAATGAGCAGTTCTTC
J gene: TRBJ2-7; V gene: TRBV5-6; D gene: -; CDR3 protein: CASSLANRPDPYEQYF; CDR3 DNA: TGTGCCAGCAGCTTGGCCAACAGGCCAGATCCCTACGAGCAGTACTTC
J gene: TRBJ2-1; V gene: TRBV7-9; D gene: TRBD2; CDR3 protein: CASSSIRTGGNHEQFF; CDR3 DNA: TGTGCCAGCAGCTCTATCAGGACGGGAGGAAACCATGAGCAGTTCTTC
J gene: TRBJ1-3; V gene: TRBV28; D gene: -; CDR3 protein: CASSTHGTGNTIYF; CDR3 DNA: TGTGCCAGCAGTACGCACGGGACAGGAAACACCATATATTTT
J gene: TRBJ2-7; V gene: TRBV5-5; D gene: TRBD2; CDR3 protein: CASSLALADSYEQYF; CDR3 DNA: TGTGCCAGCAGCTTGGCCCTAGCGGACTCCTACGAGCAGTACTTC
J gene: TRBJ2-1; V gene: TRBV7-9; D gene: TRBD2; CDR3 protein: CASSSWTSGRCEQFF; CDR3 DNA: TGTGCCAGCAGCTCCTGGACTAGCGGGAGATGTGAGCAGTTCTTC
J gene: TRBJ2-3; V gene: TRBV6-5; D gene: TRBD1; CDR3 protein: CASSYYPGQGADTQYF; CDR3 DNA: TGTGCCAGCAGTTATTACCCGGGACAGGGGGCAGATACGCAGTATTTT
J gene: TRBJ2-3; V gene: TRBV15; D gene: TRBD2; CDR3 protein: CATSTGTSAELEDTQYF; CDR3 DNA: TGTGCCACCAGCACAGGGACTAGCGCTGAGCTTGAAGATACGCAGTATTTT
J gene: TRBJ1-1; V gene: TRBV2; D gene: TRBD1; CDR3 protein: CASTGTGGTEAFF; CDR3 DNA: TGTGCCAGCACCGGGACAGGAGGTACTGAAGCTTTCTTT
J gene: TRBJ1-5; V gene: TRBV27; D gene: -; CDR3 protein: CASSRIGSGLGSNQPQHF; CDR3 DNA: TGTGCCAGCAGTCGCATCGGGAGCGGGTTGGGTAGCAATCAGCCCCAGCATTTT
J gene: TRBJ2-3; V gene: TRBV9; D gene: TRBD2; CDR3 protein: CASSTGLEMDRDTQYF; CDR3 DNA: TGTGCCAGCAGCACGGGACTAGAGATGGATCGAGATACGCAGTATTTT
J gene: TRBJ2-3; V gene: TRBV11-2; D gene: TRBD1; CDR3 protein: CASSLIQGADTQYF; CDR3 DNA: TGTGCCAGCAGCCTAATTCAGGGGGCAGATACGCAGTATTTT
J gene: TRBJ2-7; V gene: TRBV7-2; D gene: -; CDR3 protein: CASSLGGASEQYF; CDR3 DNA: TGTGCCAGCAGCTTAGGGGGCGCGTCCGAGCAGTACTTC
J gene: TRBJ1-1; V gene: TRBV5-6; D gene: -; CDR3 protein: CASSFGVGQPEAFF; CDR3 DNA: TGTGCCAGCAGCTTTGGGGTAGGACAGCCTGAAGCTTTCTTT
J gene: TRBJ2-1; V gene: TRBV11-1; D gene: -; CDR3 protein: CASSFYYSSYNEQFF; CDR3 DNA: TGTGCCAGCAGCTTTTATTATAGCTCCTACAATGAGCAGTTCTTC
J gene: TRBJ1-1; V gene: TRBV18; D gene: -; CDR3 protein: CASSPEAGPPGNTEAFF; CDR3 DNA: TGTGCCAGCTCACCAGAGGCAGGGCCCCCCGGAAACACTGAAGCTTTCTTT
J gene: TRBJ2-3; V gene: TRBV7-9; D gene: -; CDR3 protein: CASSLSMIPDTQYF; CDR3 DNA: TGTGCCAGCAGCTTGTCTATGATTCCGGATACGCAGTATTTT
J gene: TRBJ2-1; V gene: TRBV4-1; D gene: TRBD2; CDR3 protein: CASSHGSGGNDNEQFF; CDR3 DNA: TGCGCCAGCAGCCACGGAAGCGGGGGGAACGACAATGAGCAGTTCTTC
J gene: TRBJ2-1; V gene: TRBV30; D gene: -; CDR3 protein: CAWSADGAFVEQFF; CDR3 DNA: TGTGCCTGGAGTGCCGATGGAGCGTTTGTTGAGCAGTTCTTC
J gene: TRBJ2-2; V gene: TRBV11-2; D gene: TRBD2; CDR3 protein: CASGGLAGLNTGELFF; CDR3 DNA: TGTGCCAGTGGGGGACTAGCGGGGCTTAACACCGGGGAGCTGTTTTTT
J gene: TRBJ2-7; V gene: TRBV6-5; D gene: TRBD1; CDR3 protein: CASSYPGQGAREQYF; CDR3 DNA: TGTGCCAGCAGTTACCCGGGACAGGGGGCGAGGGAGCAGTACTTC
J gene: TRBJ1-6; V gene: TRBV5-6; D gene: TRBD1; CDR3 protein: CASSLGTGGYSPLHF; CDR3 DNA: TGTGCCAGCAGCTTGGGGACAGGGGGATATTCACCCCTCCACTTT
J gene: TRBJ2-1; V gene: TRBV9; D gene: TRBD2; CDR3 protein: CASSVGQVGASGRLGQFF; CDR3 DNA: TGTGCCAGCAGCGTAGGTCAGGTCGGGGCTAGCGGGAGACTAGGGCAGTTCTTC
J gene: TRBJ2-1; V gene: TRBV25-1; D gene: TRBD1; CDR3 protein: CASRDRGRVYSEQFF; CDR3 DNA: TGTGCCAGCAGAGACAGGGGGCGAGTGTATAGTGAGCAGTTCTTC
J gene: TRBJ1-1; V gene: TRBV19; D gene: -; CDR3 protein: CASSIVGMTTQDEAFF; CDR3 DNA: TGTGCCAGTAGTATAGTAGGGATGACGACACAGGATGAAGCTTTCTTT
J gene: TRBJ2-2; V gene: TRBV28; D gene: TRBD2; CDR3 protein: CASSLSGSWAGELFF; CDR3 DNA: TGTGCCAGCAGTTTAAGCGGGAGTTGGGCCGGGGAGCTGTTTTTT
J gene: TRBJ2-1; V gene: TRBV10-3; D gene: -; CDR3 protein: CATTRRTLRSYNEQFF; CDR3 DNA: TGTGCCACCACCCGTAGGACATTACGCTCCTACAATGAGCAGTTCTTC